The 5 T cell receptor beta chains listed next were all sequenced from one sample in a study of T cell responses to AZD1222 COVID-19 vaccine. Using immunoSEQ multiplex PCR, the repertoire was profiled, and TCRdb retains in-frame clones only, with some absent. Of over 75,000 clones listed, approximately 90% are singletons. The material sequenced was peripheral blood, taken on day 0 of AZD1222 vaccination. Source of these receptors: an adult in good health.

The chain carries TRBV7-8 and TRBJ1-2; 9 positions agree with TRBD1. There are 17 residues in the CDR3. V was pared by 0 bases and J by 3 bases, with 8 bases of the junction left unmatched. The germline V gene encodes CDR1 SGHVS and CDR2 FQNEAQ. CDR3 sequence reads: CASSLAHRGREYYGYTF. The CDR3, as DNA: TGTGCCAGCAGCTTAGCGCACAGGGGGCGCGAGTACTATGGCTACACCTTC.

This clone was seen only once. The rearrangement uses TRBV6-5 and TRBJ2-1; TRBD1 or TRBD2 may be the D gene (5 bases each). Germline V gives CDR1 MNHEY, CDR2 SVGAGI. CDR3 length: 16 residues. V lost 0 bases, J lost 6 bases, and 15 bases lay in between. For the CDR3, the DNA is TGTGCCAGCAGTTACTCTCCCCGGGTGAGGGGCAATGAGCAGTTCTTC. Its translation: CASSYSPRVRGNEQFF.

For the CDR3, the DNA is TGTGCCAGCAGTTACTCGACCTGGGAAACTGGAAACACCATATATTTT. This gives the protein CASSYSTWETGNTIYF. The genes are TRBV6-2 or TRBV6-3 and TRBJ1-3, with D hard to call. This CDR3 region has 16 residues. Between the trimmed V and J ends, which lost 0 bases and 2 bases, there was a span of 11 bases. CDR1 is MNHEY and CDR2 is SVGEGT in the germline V gene.

The count of this clone is one. CDR3 sequence: CASTGGLDTQYF. The CDR3, as DNA: TGCGCCAGCACGGGGGGCCTGGATACGCAGTATTTT. The chain is built from TRBV10-2 and TRBJ2-3; the D gene is possibly TRBD2 (7 bases). This CDR3 contains 12 residues. V was cut by 7 bases and J by 6 bases, with 11 bases left in between. Germline values: CDR1 WSHSY, CDR2 SAAADI.

The V and J genes are TRBV6-5 and TRBJ2-7, with 9 bases lining up with TRBD1. The ends lost 10 bases at V and 7 bases at J; junction bases unmatched: 8. The CDR3 is made up of 12 amino acids. Germline CDR1 is MNHEY and CDR2 is SVGAGI. The CDR3 DNA reads TGTGCCACGGACAGGGGTACCGGGGAGCAGTACTTC. Protein product: CATDRGTGEQYF.